The TCR beta chain under discussion was sequenced for a study of Ad26.COV2.S vaccination and SARS-CoV-2 variants (dated by TCRdb to 2020 to 2023). Looking at the study overall: Donors in the vaccine arm were drawn from COV1001, a multicentre, randomized, double-blind, placebo-controlled phase I-IIa trial testing Ad26.COV2.S in healthy adults. Ad26.COV2.S was given intramuscularly at 5x10^10 or 1x10^11 viral particles, as a single shot or as two shots 56 days apart. The specificity and breadth of SARS-CoV-2-reactive T cell receptors after Ad26.COV2.S vaccination were assessed by TCRbeta repertoire sequencing. Investigators did not know the trial group allocation while performing experiments and assessing outcomes. The TCR-sequenced set comprised around 30 samples: 19 Ad26.COV2.S vaccine recipients, 5 placebo recipients and 8 SARS-CoV-2 convalescent individuals. Trial participants were randomized into five groups of five: low-dose or high-dose Ad26.COV2.S given once or twice, or placebo on both occasions.

Including the terminal cysteine and phenylalanine, the CDR3 comprises 13 residues. Solely the CDR3 DNA is kept, with 39 bases framed from the first base. V ends up 8 bases short and J 13 bases short, with an unmatched junction base count of 8. The immunoSEQ Assay was the method used to sequence TCRbeta CDR3 regions. After extraction, genomic DNA underwent amplification by bias-controlled multiplex PCR, followed by high-throughput sequencing. From the authors' description of their analysis: To quantify the absolute abundance of every unique TCRbeta CDR3 region, sequences were collapsed and filtered. Usable DNA was measured by amplifying reference genes present in all nucleated cells, and TCRbeta template counts were normalized to that usable DNA to estimate T cell fraction. Repertoire TCRs were annotated as SARS-CoV-2-specific when V gene, CDR3 amino acid sequence and J gene were exactly matched to a known reactive TCR set. MIRA supplied the reference SARS-CoV-2 TCR set, which was filtered for enrichment in COVID-19-positive ImmuneCODE repertoires so that public or cross-reactive TCRs were removed. Based on the MIRA antigens, annotated TCRs were further analysed at the level of specific ORF or position within ORF. Breadth was defined as annotated unique rearrangements over total unique productive rearrangements; depth was the summed frequency of those rearrangements. Two-sided Wilcoxon rank-sum tests were applied when comparing TCR breadth between groups. In its TCRdb copy, this immuneACCESS table keeps in-frame sequences only and misses some clones. Where compared with another copy, unresolved V genes explain less than half of these, and the others have no known cause. The V and J calls and clone size were taken over from that table, and D and trimming were inferred from the DNA. The sample table lists around 450,000 clones, 80% to 95% of them with a count of one. The top ten clones comprise less than 15% of the sample.

The sample's treatment or condition label is to be understood as: roughly 20 received Ad26.COV2.S at low or high dose, single or two shots; 5 received placebo; per-sample allocation not given. For vaccine and placebo recipients, the sequenced repertoires came from samples collected on day 63 after the first injection. Between 29 July and 7 August 2020, Cohort 1b enrolled 25 adults aged 18-55 years at one site in Boston, USA. Ad26.COV2.S was a replication-incompetent adenovirus type 26 vector expressing a prefusion-stabilized SARS-CoV-2 spike protein from the original Wuhan strain. Overall results and qualifications from the work: Comparing responses between vaccine doses or regimens was not something the study was powered to do. The authors noted that the TCR breadth and depth analyses may have underestimated total T cell responses. After vaccination, spike-specific CD8+ and CD4+ T cell responses were reported to show substantial breadth. Higher spike-specific TCR breadth was observed in Ad26.COV2.S recipients than in placebo recipients (P = 0.0014). Non-spike TCR breadth was comparable between vaccine and placebo recipients, consistent with the vaccine containing only spike.

Note on this clone: Its antigen is currently not known. It has no much larger one-base neighbor in the sample; base qualities were not kept.

This sequence uses TRBV12-3 or TRBV12-4 and TRBJ2-1, with TRBD2 identical over 13 junction bases. The sequence was obtained from a person between 18 and 65 years old who received the Ad26.COV2.S COVID-19 vaccine or a placebo. The starting material was peripheral blood, obtained in a trial of Ad26.COV2.S vaccine versus placebo. Read as DNA, the sequence is TGTGCCAGCGGACTAGCGGGAGAATTTAGACAGTTCTTC. Its amino acids are CASGLAGEFRQFF.